The T cell receptor beta chain described here comes from a study of blood T cell repertoires in COVID-19. About the research overall: COVID-19 samples, acute and convalescent, were from the United States, Italy and Spain.

The repertoire was sequenced with immunoSEQ multiplex PCR; TCRdb's copy has only in-frame clones and lacks some. The table records 130,000 to 150,000 clones, roughly three quarters of them present only once. Trimming cost V 4 bases and J 1 base, with 15 bases left between them. This CDR3 has 16 residues. Germline V gives CDR1 MDHEN, CDR2 SYDVKM. The sequencing sample was made of peripheral blood. This TCR was recovered from a man aged 60 to 69 with acute or convalescent COVID-19. The chain recombines TRBV28 with TRBJ2-3; maybe TRBD2 (5 bases). CDR3 in amino acids: CASSSEPARGTDTQYF. The CDR3 coding sequence is TGTGCCAGCAGTTCCGAACCGGCGCGGGGCACAGATACGCAGTATTTT. Full variable domain (missing parts from reference TRBV28 and TRBJ2-3): DVKVTQSSRYLVKRTGEKVFLECVQDMDHENMFWYRQDPGLGLRLIYFSYDVKMKEKGDIPEGYSVSREKKERFSLILESASTNQTSMYLCASSSEPARGTDTQYFGPGTRLTVL.